Presented here are 25 T cell receptor beta chains from one specimen sequenced in a study of T cell clonotyping in hematopoietic cell transplantation. TCRdb's table, derived via immunoSEQ multiplex PCR, lists solely in-frame clones and lacks some. This table holds over 2,500 clones, roughly 80% found once. This specimen consisted of PBMCs, obtained 180 days after allogeneic stem cell transplant. The receptors were sampled from a female patient in her forties who had an allogeneic stem cell transplant from a related donor, so T cells may come from the graft donor. Some clones in this sample may be carry-over from other donors' samples.

This clone was found a few times. The CDR3 is CASSQGAGGNTIYF. As DNA, the CDR3 is TGCGCCAGCAGCCAAGGGGCAGGAGGAAACACCATATATTTT. The chain links TRBV4-3 to TRBJ1-3; no reliable D call. V lost 1 base and J lost 4, with 8 bases in between. The CDR3 has 14 amino acids. Germline CDR1 reads LGHNA; CDR2 reads YSLEER.

The chain has TRBV4-2 and TRBJ2-1; 8 positions agree with TRBD2. CDR1 is LGHNA, CDR2 YNFKEQ, per germline. The CDR3 spans 14 residues. V was pared by 4 bases and J by 9 bases, with 8 bases of the junction left unmatched. The CDR3 DNA reads as TGTGCCAGCAGCCCAGGGCCGGGAGGGAGTGAGCAGTTCTTC. It translates to CASSPGPGGSEQFF.

The chain links TRBV11-2 to TRBJ2-1, with no clear D. Trimming took off 0 bases at V and 8 bases at J, with 5 bases between the two ends. The CDR3 runs to 12 residues. CDR1 SGHAT and CDR2 FQNNGV come from the germline V gene. CDR3 loop: CASSLDRDEQFF. CDR3 DNA sequence: TGTGCCAGCAGCTTAGATCGGGATGAGCAGTTCTTC.

Details on this clone: Other DNA variants within this sample encode the same CDR3. The chain employs TRBV5-6 and TRBJ1-1; perhaps TRBD1 as D (5 bases). The germline V and J ends were trimmed by 1 base and 1 base, with 8 bases remaining between them. CDR3 size: 14 residues. Germline CDR1 reads SGHDT; CDR2 reads YYEEEE. The CDR3 sequence is CASSLPGENTEAFF. The DNA for the CDR3 is TGTGCCAGCAGCTTGCCGGGGGAGAACACTGAAGCTTTCTTT.

This clone was picked up one time. The J gene is TRBJ2-7, the V gene TRBV6-6; D uncertain. The CDR3 is made up of 15 amino acids. The V and J ends lost 0 bases and 4 bases respectively, with 13 bases between them. Germline V lookup: CDR1 MNHNY, CDR2 SVGAGI (reference sequence). In nucleotides, the CDR3 is TGTGCCAGCAGTTACTCGATCGGTCTCGTATACGAGCAGTACTTC. It translates to CASSYSIGLVYEQYF.

The chain uses TRBV30 and TRBJ2-3; either TRBD1 or TRBD2 may supply D (6 bases each). Germline V gives CDR1 GTSNPN, CDR2 SVGIG (reference sequence). The CDR3 covers 14 residues. V was clipped by 4 bases and J by 2 bases, with 13 bases between them. CDR3 protein: CAWNRGPNTDTQYF. CDR3 coding DNA: TGTGCCTGGAACCGGGGGCCGAACACAGATACGCAGTATTTT. Supplemented by reference TRBV30 and TRBJ2-3, the full variable domain reads SQTIHQWPATLVQPVGSPLSLECTVEGTSNPNLYWYRQAAGRGLQLLFYSVGIGQISSEVPQNLSASRPQDRQFILSSKKLLLSDSGFYLCAWNRGPNTDTQYFGPGTRLTVL.

This clone was counted once. The chain combines TRBV27 with TRBJ1-1; D possibly corresponds to TRBD1 (6 bases). This CDR3 region has 18 residues. Looked up from germline, CDR1 is MNHEY and CDR2 is SMNVEV (reference sequence). Trimming cost V 6 bases and J 0 bases, with 23 bases left between them. The CDR3 protein is CASSLRGVGGTLNTEAFF. The CDR3 DNA reads TGTGCCAGCAGCCTTAGGGGGGTAGGGGGGACCTTGAACACTGAAGCTTTCTTT.

The table lists this clone with a count of one. The rearrangement links TRBV7-3 to TRBJ1-2; D possibly corresponds to TRBD1 (5 bases). V lost 6 bases and J 6 bases, leaving 14 bases between the germline ends. Germline V gene data show CDR1 as SGHTA and CDR2 as FQGTGA. This CDR3 is 13 amino acids long. The CDR3 is CASSYSQGNGYTF. CDR3 coding DNA: TGTGCCAGCAGTTACAGCCAGGGAAATGGCTACACCTTC.

CDR3 sequence (DNA): TGTGCCAGTAGTTCAGAACCAGGATTCCCTAATGAAAAACTGTTTTTT. Translating gives CASSSEPGFPNEKLFF. The rearrangement links TRBV19 to TRBJ1-4; D gene unclear. Between the trimmed V and J ends, which lost 5 bases and 3 bases, there was a span of 16 bases. The CDR3 has 16 amino acids. Germline V gene data show CDR1 as LNHDA and CDR2 as SQIVND (reference sequence). The entire variable domain, with the rest obtained from reference TRBV19 and TRBJ1-4, is as follows: DGGITQSPKYLFRKEGQNVTLSCEQNLNHDAMYWYRQDPGQGLRLIYYSQIVNDFQKGDIAEGYSVSREKKESFPLTVTSAQKNPTAFYLCASSSEPGFPNEKLFFGSGTQLSVL.

V is TRBV6-5 and J is TRBJ2-3; D is perhaps TRBD2 (6 bases). The germline gives CDR1 MNHEY, CDR2 SVGAGI. The CDR3 loop spans 14 amino acids. Trimming removed 4 bases at V and 1 base at J, with 9 bases between. The CDR3 protein is CASSLLAGTDTQYF. Here the CDR3 DNA reads TGTGCCAGCAGTTTACTAGCCGGCACAGATACGCAGTATTTT.

The V and J genes are TRBV29-1 and TRBJ1-1; D gene uncertain. Between the trimmed V and J ends, which lost 4 bases and 0 bases, there was a span of 12 bases. The CDR3 length is 14 residues. Germline CDR1 is SQVTM and CDR2 is ANQGSEA. Here the CDR3 reads CSVGLGGLNTEAFF. DNA for the CDR3: TGCAGCGTTGGATTGGGCGGGCTGAACACTGAAGCTTTCTTT.

This chain connects TRBV29-1 to TRBJ2-3; either TRBD1 or TRBD2 may fit D (5 bases each). This CDR3 is built from 15 residues. The germline V gene encodes CDR1 SQVTM and CDR2 ANQGSEA. The ends were cut back, 7 bases at V and 4 bases at J, with 21 bases in the middle. CDR3: CSAPKGTRGADTQYF. The CDR3 DNA reads as TGCAGCGCCCCGAAGGGCACCCGAGGGGCAGATACGCAGTATTTT.

The chain recombines TRBV1 with TRBJ2-3; the table's D call, TRBD2, was not checked against the DNA. TRBV1 is noted as a pseudogene. CDR3 length: 17 residues. Here the CDR3 reads CTSSQDGLAELTDTQYF. CDR3 bases: TGCACCAGCAGCCAAGACGGACTAGCGGAACTCACAGATACGCAGTATTTT.

The chain couples TRBV29-1 to TRBJ2-1; unclear D gene. Germline-derived CDR1 and CDR2 are SQVTM and ANQGSEA. The CDR3 is 13 amino acids. CDR3 in amino acids: CCIEQPSYNEQFF. The CDR3 coding sequence is TGCTGTATTGAGCAACCTTCCTACAATGAGCAGTTCTTC.

V and J are TRBV13 and TRBJ2-5; D not resolved. Trimming left V 3 bases short and J 2 bases short, with 10 bases between. Per germline, CDR1 PRHDT and CDR2 FYEKMQ (reference sequence). This CDR3 region has 14 residues. CDR3 DNA: TGTGCCAGCAGCTTGTACACAGCACAAGAGACCCAGTACTTC. Protein sequence: CASSLYTAQETQYF.

The chain has TRBV6-1 and TRBJ2-7; 7 bases line up with TRBD2. CDR3 length: 17 residues. V was clipped by 3 bases and J by 3 bases; unmatched bases: 14. Per germline, CDR1 MNHNS and CDR2 SASEGT. CDR3: CASSDPRGRDYSYEQYF. In DNA, the CDR3 is TGTGCCAGCAGTGACCCCCGTGGGAGGGACTACAGCTACGAGCAGTACTTC.

This rearrangement joins TRBV2 to TRBJ1-5; D ambiguous. The V end lost 4 bases, the J end lost 6 bases, and 16 bases lay between the germline ends. Germline loops: CDR1 SNHLY, CDR2 FYNNEI. This CDR3 region has 15 residues. CDR3 nucleotides: TGTGCCAGCAGTGTGATTCTCGCGGTTCGTCAGCCCCAGCATTTT. As protein: CASSVILAVRQPQHF.

This chain connects TRBV6-6 to TRBJ2-7; no firm D call. Germline CDR1 reads MNHNY; CDR2 reads SVGAGI (reference sequence). CDR3 size: 15 residues. V shed 6 bases and J shed 3 bases, with 18 bases lying between them. Here the CDR3 reads CASSFYKSYDYEQYF. The CDR3 DNA is TGTGCCAGCAGCTTTTACAAGTCATATGACTACGAGCAGTACTTC.

This chain joins TRBV11-2 and TRBJ1-4, with D maybe TRBD1 (6 bases). Trimming took 3 bases from V and 10 from J, leaving 15 bases between them. From germline, CDR1 is SGHAT and CDR2 FQNNGV. CDR3 size: 14 residues. The CDR3 DNA reads TGTGCCAGCAGCTTCACAGGGAGGATGGGAAAACTGTTTTTT. Translation gives CASSFTGRMGKLFF.

V gene TRBV6-6 combines with J gene TRBJ2-3; 8 bases are a match to TRBD1. The CDR3 contains 14 residues. Germline lookup yields CDR1 MNHNY and CDR2 SVGAGI (reference sequence). V lost 4 bases and J lost 3; bases outside the gene matches: 3. CDR3 sequence reads: CASSSGGRTDTQYF. CDR3 nucleotides: TGTGCCAGCAGTTCAGGGGGCCGTACAGATACGCAGTATTTT.

This chain connects TRBV5-6 to TRBJ2-6; weak D call: TRBD2 (5 bases). This CDR3 has 17 residues. Per the germline V gene, CDR1 is SGHDT and CDR2 is YYEEEE. The V end was cut by 0 bases, the J end by 0 bases, with 10 bases between. CDR3 sequence reads: CASSLGTGTSGANVLTF. The CDR3 DNA is TGTGCCAGCAGCTTGGGCACGGGAACCTCTGGGGCCAACGTCCTGACTTTC.

The rearrangement joins TRBV25-1 to TRBJ2-3, with D possibly matching TRBD2 (6 bases). V was trimmed by 5 bases and J by 3 bases, leaving 12 bases between them. CDR3 length equals 14 residues. In germline, CDR1 is MGHDK, CDR2 SYGVNS. DNA of the CDR3: TGTGCCAGCAGTTCCCTAGCGCCTACAGATACGCAGTATTTT. Residues: CASSSLAPTDTQYF.

The chain employs TRBV7-3 and TRBJ2-3; perhaps TRBD2 as D (6 bases). CDR3 length: 14 residues. CDR1 is SGHTA and CDR2 is FQGTGA in the germline V gene. The V gene lost 8 bases and the J gene lost 4 bases, with 16 bases spanning the gap. The CDR3 sequence is CASRGGLGADTQYF. The CDR3 DNA follows: TGTGCCAGCCGCGGAGGGCTTGGTGCAGATACGCAGTATTTT.

V is TRBV29-1 and J is TRBJ1-2; D is uncertain. The CDR3 sequence is 11 residues long. V was shortened by 7 bases and J by 10 bases, with 16 bases between the two germline ends. Looked up from germline, CDR1 is SQVTM and CDR2 is ANQGSEA. For the CDR3, the DNA is TGCAGCGCCTCGGGGAGAAATGTCTACACCTTC. Translated, it gives CSASGRNVYTF.

The chain's CDR3 is CASSPDRGRTNEKLFF. The CDR3 DNA reads as TGTGCCAGCAGTCCAGACAGGGGGCGGACTAATGAAAAACTGTTTTTT. This rearrangement joins TRBV27 to TRBJ1-4, with 10 bases fitting TRBD1. The CDR3 totals 16 residues. Germline V lookup: CDR1 MNHEY, CDR2 SMNVEV (reference sequence). The V segment lost 5 bases and the J segment 2 bases; nucleotides outside the gene matches: 5.